This TCR beta chain comes out of a study of T cells after yellow fever vaccination. This clonotype was counted ten times or more. This CDR3 comprises 16 residues. Trimming removed 0 bases at V and 6 bases at J, with 17 bases between. From germline, CDR1 is SGHDT and CDR2 YYEEEE. TCRdb fed the 5' RACE reads into MiXCR, producing one record per CDR3 protein. This sample has about 120,000 distinct CDR3 sequences, with 7.2% found just once. The sample in question was CD4+ T cells sorted from PBMCs, obtained roughly seven weeks after the first yellow fever vaccination. The rearrangement uses TRBV5-6 and TRBJ2-3, with TRBD2 as a possible D gene (7 bases). This receptor was identified in a man younger than 35 who received the YFV17D yellow fever vaccine. For the CDR3, the DNA is TGTGCCAGCAGCTTGGATCTTCCGGGGGGCAGGGATACGCAGTATTTT. Encoded protein: CASSLDLPGGRDTQYF.